This TCR beta chain was captured in a study of T cells after yellow fever vaccination. Study background: Preparation used SMART-Seq v4 Ultra Low Input for the low-cell-number fractions.

TCRdb called the 5' RACE reads again in MiXCR, with one record for every CDR3 protein. This table holds some 300,000 distinct CDR3 sequences, approximately 8% found once. The CDR3 is made up of 15 amino acids. From germline, CDR1 is PRHDT and CDR2 FYEKMQ (reference sequence). Trimming removed 4 bases at V and 12 bases at J, with 21 bases between. The receptor comes from a man between 18 and 35 years old who received the YFV17D yellow fever vaccine. The chain links TRBV13 to TRBJ1-4; no clear D. The specimen comprised CD4+ T cells sorted from PBMCs, sampled 5 days after the yellow fever booster vaccination. The CDR3 loop is CASSSNLASGFELFF. The CDR3 nucleotides are TGTGCCAGCAGCTCCAATCTCGCATCAGGTTTCGAACTGTTTTTT.